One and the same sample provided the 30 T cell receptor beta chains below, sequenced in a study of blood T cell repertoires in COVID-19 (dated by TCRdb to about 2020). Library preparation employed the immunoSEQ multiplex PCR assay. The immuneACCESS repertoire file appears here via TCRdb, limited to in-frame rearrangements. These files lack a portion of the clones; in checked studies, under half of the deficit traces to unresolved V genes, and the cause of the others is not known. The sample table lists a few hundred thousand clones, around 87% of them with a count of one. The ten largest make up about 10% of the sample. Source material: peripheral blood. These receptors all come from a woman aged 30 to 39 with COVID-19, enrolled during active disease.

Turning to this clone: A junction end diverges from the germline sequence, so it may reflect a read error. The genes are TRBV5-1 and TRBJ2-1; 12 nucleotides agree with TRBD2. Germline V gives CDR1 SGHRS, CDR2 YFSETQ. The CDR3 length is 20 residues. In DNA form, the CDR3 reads TGCGCCAGCAGCTTGAGGCTAGCGGGAGGGCCGCTACTCTCCCACAATGAGCAGTTCTTC. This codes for CASSLRLAGGPLLSHNEQFF.

The DNA of the CDR3 is TGTGCCACCGGGAATATTGTGGCCACAGATACGCAGTATTTT. Protein: CATGNIVATDTQYF. J is TRBJ2-3 and V is TRBV28; TRBD2 is a possible D gene (5 bases). Trimming pared 10 bases from V and 2 bases from J, leaving 16 bases between. Germline V gene lookup returns CDR1 MDHEN and CDR2 SYDVKM. This CDR3 contains 14 residues.

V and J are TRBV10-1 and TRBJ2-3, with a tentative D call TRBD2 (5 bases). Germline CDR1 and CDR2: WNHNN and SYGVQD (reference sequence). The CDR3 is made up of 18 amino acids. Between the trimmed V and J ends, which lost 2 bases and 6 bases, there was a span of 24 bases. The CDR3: CASSEPSGLAADRDTQYF. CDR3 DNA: TGCGCCAGCAGTGAGCCAAGTGGTCTAGCAGCAGATAGGGATACGCAGTATTTT.

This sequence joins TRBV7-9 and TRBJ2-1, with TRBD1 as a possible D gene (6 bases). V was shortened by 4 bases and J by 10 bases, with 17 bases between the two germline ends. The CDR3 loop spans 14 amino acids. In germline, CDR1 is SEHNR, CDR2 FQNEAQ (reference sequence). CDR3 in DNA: TGTGCCAGCAGCTCCAGGGGAGAGGTATGGGAGCAGTTCTTC. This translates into CASSSRGEVWEQFF.

The CDR3 region has the DNA TGCGCCAGCAGCGCCGGGACTAGCGGGAGGGCCATTTCCTACGAGCAGTACTTC. Translating gives CASSAGTSGRAISYEQYF. This sequence joins TRBV5-1 and TRBJ2-7; 16 bases align to TRBD2. CDR3 length equals 18 residues. V lost 4 bases to trimming and J lost 1 base; unmatched junction nucleotides: 8. The germline gives CDR1 SGHRS, CDR2 YFSETQ.

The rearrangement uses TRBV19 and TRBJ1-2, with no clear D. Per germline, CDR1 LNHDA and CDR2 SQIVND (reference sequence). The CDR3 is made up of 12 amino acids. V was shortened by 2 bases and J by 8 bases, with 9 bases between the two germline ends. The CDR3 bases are TGTGCCAGTAGTATAACACGAGGCGGCTACACCTTC. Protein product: CASSITRGGYTF.

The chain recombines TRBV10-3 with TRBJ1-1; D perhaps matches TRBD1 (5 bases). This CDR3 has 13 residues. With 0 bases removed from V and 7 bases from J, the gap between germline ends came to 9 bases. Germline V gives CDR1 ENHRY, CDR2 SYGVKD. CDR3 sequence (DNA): TGTGCCATCAGTGAGTCTCCGGGGGTTGAAGCTTTCTTT. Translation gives CAISESPGVEAFF.

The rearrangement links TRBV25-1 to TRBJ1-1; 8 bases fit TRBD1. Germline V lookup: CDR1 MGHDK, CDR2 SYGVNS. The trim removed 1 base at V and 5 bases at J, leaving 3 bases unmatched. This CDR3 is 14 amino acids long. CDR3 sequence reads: CASSESTGVTEAFF. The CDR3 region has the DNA TGTGCCAGCAGTGAATCGACAGGGGTGACTGAAGCTTTCTTT.

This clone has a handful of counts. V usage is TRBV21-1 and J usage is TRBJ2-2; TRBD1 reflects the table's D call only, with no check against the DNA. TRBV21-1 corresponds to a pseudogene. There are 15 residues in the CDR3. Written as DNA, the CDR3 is TGTGCCAGCAGCCCGATGGGGACACTCAGCGGGGAGCTGTTTTTT. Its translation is CASSPMGTLSGELFF.

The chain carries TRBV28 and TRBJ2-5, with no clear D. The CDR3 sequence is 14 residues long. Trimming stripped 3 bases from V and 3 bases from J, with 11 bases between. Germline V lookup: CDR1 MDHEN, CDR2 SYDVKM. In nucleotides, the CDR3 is TGTGCCAGCAGTTTTCCCACTAACGAAGAGACCCAGTACTTC. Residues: CASSFPTNEETQYF.

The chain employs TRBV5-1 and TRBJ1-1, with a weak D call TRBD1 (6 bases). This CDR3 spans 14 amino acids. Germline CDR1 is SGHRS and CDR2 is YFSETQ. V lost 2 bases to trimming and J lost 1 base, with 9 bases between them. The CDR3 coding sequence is TGCGCCAGCAGCTTAGGACAGACGAACACTGAAGCTTTCTTT. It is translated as CASSLGQTNTEAFF.

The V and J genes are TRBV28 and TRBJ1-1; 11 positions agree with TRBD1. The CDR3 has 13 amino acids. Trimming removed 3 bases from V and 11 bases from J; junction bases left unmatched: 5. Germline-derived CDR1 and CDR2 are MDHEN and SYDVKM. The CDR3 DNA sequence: TGTGCCAGCAGTTTGGACAGGGGGCATCGGGCTTTCTTT. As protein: CASSLDRGHRAFF.

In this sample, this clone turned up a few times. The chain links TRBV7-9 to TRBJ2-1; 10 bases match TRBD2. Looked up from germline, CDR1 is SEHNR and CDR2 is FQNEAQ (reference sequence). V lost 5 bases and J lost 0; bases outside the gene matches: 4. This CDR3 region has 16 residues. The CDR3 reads CASSVPSGSSYNEQFF. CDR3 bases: TGTGCCAGCAGCGTCCCTAGCGGGAGCTCCTACAATGAGCAGTTCTTC.

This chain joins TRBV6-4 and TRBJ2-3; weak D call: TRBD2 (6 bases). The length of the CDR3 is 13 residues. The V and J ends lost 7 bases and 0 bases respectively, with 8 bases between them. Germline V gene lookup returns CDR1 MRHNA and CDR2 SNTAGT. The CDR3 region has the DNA TGTGCCAGCATCGGGGGAAGCACAGATACGCAGTATTTT. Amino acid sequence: CASIGGSTDTQYF.

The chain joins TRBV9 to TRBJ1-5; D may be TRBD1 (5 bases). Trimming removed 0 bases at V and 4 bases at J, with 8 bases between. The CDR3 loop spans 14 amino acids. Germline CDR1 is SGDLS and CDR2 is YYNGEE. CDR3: CASSVGSGNQPQHF. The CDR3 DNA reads TGTGCCAGCAGCGTAGGGTCAGGGAATCAGCCCCAGCATTTT.

CDR3 residues: CASSLAQGRNTEAFF. The DNA of the CDR3 is TGTGCCAGCAGCTTAGCACAGGGGCGGAACACTGAAGCTTTCTTT. The rearrangement links TRBV7-8 to TRBJ1-1, with TRBD1 matching over 7 bases. Trimming at V came to 0 bases and at J to 1 base, leaving 2 bases not matched to a gene. The CDR3 is 15 amino acids. Germline CDR1 and CDR2: SGHVS and FQNEAQ. The entire variable domain, with the rest obtained from reference TRBV7-8 and TRBJ1-1, is as follows: GAGVSQSPRYKVAKRGQDVALRCDPISGHVSLFWYQQALGQGPEFLTYFQNEAQLDKSGLPSDRFFAERPEGSVSTLKIQRTQQEDSAVYLCASSLAQGRNTEAFFGQGTRLTVV.

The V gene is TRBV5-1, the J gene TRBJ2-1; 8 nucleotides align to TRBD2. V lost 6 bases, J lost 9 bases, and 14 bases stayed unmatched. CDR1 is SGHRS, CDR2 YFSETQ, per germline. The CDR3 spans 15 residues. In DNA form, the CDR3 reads TGCGCCAGCACGGTGGGTAGCGGGATTGAAGCTGAGCAGTTCTTC. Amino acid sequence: CASTVGSGIEAEQFF. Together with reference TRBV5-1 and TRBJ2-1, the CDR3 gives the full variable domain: KAGVTQTPRYLIKTRGQQVTLSCSPISGHRSVSWYQQTPGQGLQFLFEYFSETQRNKGNFPGRFSGRQFSNSRSEMNVSTLELGDSALYLCASTVGSGIEAEQFFGPGTRLTVL.

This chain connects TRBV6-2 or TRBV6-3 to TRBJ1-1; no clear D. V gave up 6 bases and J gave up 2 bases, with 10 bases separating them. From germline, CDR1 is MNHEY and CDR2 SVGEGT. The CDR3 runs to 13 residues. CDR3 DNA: TGTGCCAGCAGCTCGGGATTCAACACTGAAGCTTTCTTT. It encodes CASSSGFNTEAFF.

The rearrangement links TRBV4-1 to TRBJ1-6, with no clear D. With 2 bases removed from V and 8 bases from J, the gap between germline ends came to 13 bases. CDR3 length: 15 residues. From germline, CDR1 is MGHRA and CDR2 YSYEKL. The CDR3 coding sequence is TGCGCCAGCAGCCAATTACGGGAAGGTTATTCACCCCTCCACTTT. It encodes CASSQLREGYSPLHF.

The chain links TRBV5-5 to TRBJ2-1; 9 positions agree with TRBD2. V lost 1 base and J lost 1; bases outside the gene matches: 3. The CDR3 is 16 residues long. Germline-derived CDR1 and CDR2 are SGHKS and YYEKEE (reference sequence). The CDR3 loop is CASSLRLAGSYNEQFF. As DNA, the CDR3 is TGTGCCAGCAGCTTGAGGCTAGCGGGGTCCTACAATGAGCAGTTCTTC.

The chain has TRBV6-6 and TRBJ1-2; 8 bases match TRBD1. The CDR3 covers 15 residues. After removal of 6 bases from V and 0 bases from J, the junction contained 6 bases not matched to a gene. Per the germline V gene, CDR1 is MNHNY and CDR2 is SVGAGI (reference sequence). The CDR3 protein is CASSLWTGPNYGYTF. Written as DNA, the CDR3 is TGTGCCAGCAGCCTCTGGACAGGGCCTAACTATGGCTACACCTTC.

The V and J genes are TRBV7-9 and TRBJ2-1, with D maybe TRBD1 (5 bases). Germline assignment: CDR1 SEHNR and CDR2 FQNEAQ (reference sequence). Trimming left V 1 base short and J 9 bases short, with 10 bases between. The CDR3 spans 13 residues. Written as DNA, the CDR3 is TGTGCCAGCAGCTTAGACAGAAGGGGTGAGCAGTTCTTC. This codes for CASSLDRRGEQFF.

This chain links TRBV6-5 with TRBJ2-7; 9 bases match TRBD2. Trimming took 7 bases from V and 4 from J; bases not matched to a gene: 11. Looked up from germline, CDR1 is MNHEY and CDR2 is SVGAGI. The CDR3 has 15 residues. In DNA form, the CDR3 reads TGTGCCAGCACCAAAGGGGCTAGCGGGGCTTACGAGCAGTACTTC. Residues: CASTKGASGAYEQYF.

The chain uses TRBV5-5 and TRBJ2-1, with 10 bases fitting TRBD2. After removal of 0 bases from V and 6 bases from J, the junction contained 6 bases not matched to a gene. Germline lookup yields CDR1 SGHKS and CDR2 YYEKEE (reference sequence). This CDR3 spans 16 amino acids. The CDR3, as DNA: TGTGCCAGCAGCTTGGGGCTAGCGGGAGTAGGCAATGAGCAGTTCTTC. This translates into CASSLGLAGVGNEQFF.

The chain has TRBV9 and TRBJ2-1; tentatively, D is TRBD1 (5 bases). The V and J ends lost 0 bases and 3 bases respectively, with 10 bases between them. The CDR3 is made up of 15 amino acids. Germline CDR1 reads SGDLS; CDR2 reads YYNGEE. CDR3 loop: CASSVEGEHYNEQFF. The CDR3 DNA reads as TGTGCCAGCAGCGTAGAAGGGGAACACTACAATGAGCAGTTCTTC. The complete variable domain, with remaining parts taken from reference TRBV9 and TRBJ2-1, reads DSGVTQTPKHLITATGQRVTLRCSPRSGDLSVYWYQQSLDQGLQFLIQYYNGEERAKGNILERFSAQQFPDLHSELNLSSLELGDSALYFCASSVEGEHYNEQFFGPGTRLTVL.

The CDR3 sequence: CASSFIGLANQETQYF. CDR3 coding DNA: TGTGCCAGCAGCTTTATAGGGCTAGCTAATCAAGAGACCCAGTACTTC. This chain uses TRBV5-4 with TRBJ2-5; D is possibly TRBD2 (5 bases). The V and J ends lost 2 bases and 2 bases respectively, with 16 bases between them. Germline-derived CDR1 and CDR2 are SGHNT and YYREEE (reference sequence). The CDR3 consists of 16 residues.

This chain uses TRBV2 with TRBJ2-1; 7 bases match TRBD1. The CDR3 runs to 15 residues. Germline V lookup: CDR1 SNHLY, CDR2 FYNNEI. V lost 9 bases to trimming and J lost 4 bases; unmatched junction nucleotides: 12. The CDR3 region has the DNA TGTGCCAGGGAAAACAGGGGCGTGGGTTACAATGAGCAGTTCTTC. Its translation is CARENRGVGYNEQFF. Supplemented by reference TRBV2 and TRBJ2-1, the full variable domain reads EPEVTQTPSHQVTQMGQEVILRCVPISNHLYFYWYRQILGQKVEFLVSFYNNEISEKSEIFDDQFSVERPDGSNFTLKIRSTKLEDSAMYFCARENRGVGYNEQFFGPGTRLTVL.

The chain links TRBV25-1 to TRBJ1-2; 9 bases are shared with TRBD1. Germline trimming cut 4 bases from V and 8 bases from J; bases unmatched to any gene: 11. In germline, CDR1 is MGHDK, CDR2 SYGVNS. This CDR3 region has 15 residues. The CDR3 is CASSARTGEMSGYTF. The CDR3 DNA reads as TGTGCCAGCAGTGCTCGGACAGGGGAGATGTCGGGCTACACCTTC.

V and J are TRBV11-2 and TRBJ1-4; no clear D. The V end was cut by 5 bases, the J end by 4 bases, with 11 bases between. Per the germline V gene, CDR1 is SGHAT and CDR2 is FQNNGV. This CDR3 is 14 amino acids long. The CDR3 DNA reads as TGTGCCAGCAGCCAAGTGACTGGTAATGAAAAACTGTTTTTT. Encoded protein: CASSQVTGNEKLFF.

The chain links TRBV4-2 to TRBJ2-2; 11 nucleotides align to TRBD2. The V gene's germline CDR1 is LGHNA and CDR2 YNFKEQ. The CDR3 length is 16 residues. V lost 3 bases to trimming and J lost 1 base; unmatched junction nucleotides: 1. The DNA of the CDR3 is TGTGCCAGCAGCCATGGGACTAGCGGGAACACCGGGGAGCTGTTTTTT. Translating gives CASSHGTSGNTGELFF.